Listed here are 25 T cell receptor beta chains from one sample, sequenced in a study of post-analysis software for immune sequencing data. Study conclusions and caveats: A handful of TRBV segments occurring more often in patients than controls included TRBV5-6, TRBV5-1 and TRBV20-1.

No antigen has been assigned to these receptors. The TCR beta cDNA libraries contained unique molecular identifiers. TCRdb ran MiXCR on the PCR reads and lists one entry per CDR3 protein. Of roughly 650,000 distinct CDR3 sequences listed, 59% are singletons. The specimen sequenced was blood. Receptors originate from a girl aged 2 to 9 with multiple sclerosis.

This clonotype was counted between two and nine times. The chain employs TRBV20-1 and TRBJ2-1, with 8 nucleotides matching TRBD1. Trimming cost V 5 bases and J 0 bases; bases outside gene matches: 3. The CDR3 loop spans 14 amino acids. The germline CDR1 and CDR2 sequences are DFQATT and SNEGSKA (reference sequence). CDR3 residues: CSAGQGFSYNEQFF. CDR3 bases: TGCAGTGCTGGACAGGGTTTCTCCTACAATGAGCAGTTCTTC.

The chain links TRBV20-1 to TRBJ1-5, with D uncertain. Germline CDR1 reads DFQATT; CDR2 reads SNEGSKA (reference sequence). The CDR3 is 12 amino acids. The V end lost 3 bases, the J end lost 3 bases, and 6 bases lay between the germline ends. CDR3 amino acids: CSASNINQPQHF. CDR3 nucleotides: TGCAGTGCTAGCAACATCAATCAGCCCCAGCATTTT.

The chain joins TRBV20-1 to TRBJ1-2; unclear D gene. V was cut by 3 bases and J by 2 bases, with 16 bases left in between. The CDR3 runs to 15 residues. Per the germline V gene, CDR1 is DFQATT and CDR2 is SNEGSKA (reference sequence). CDR3 coding DNA: TGCAGTGCTAGGCCGAATCTGCAGGACAACTATGGCTACACCTTC. Encoded protein: CSARPNLQDNYGYTF.

The V call is TRBV2, the J call TRBJ2-3; 7 bases are a match to TRBD2. Germline V gene sequence: CDR1 SNHLY, CDR2 FYNNEI. Trimming took 3 bases from V and 1 from J; bases not matched to a gene: 10. The CDR3 has 17 amino acids. The CDR3 loop is CASSDGASGVGTDTQYF. CDR3 in DNA: TGTGCCAGCAGTGACGGGGCCAGCGGGGTAGGCACAGATACGCAGTATTTT.

This clonotype was observed once. The rearrangement uses TRBV14 and TRBJ2-1; 11 bases fit TRBD2. Germline V CDR1 and CDR2: SGHDN, FVKESK. J gave up 4 bases and V 3 bases, and 2 bases lay outside the gene matches. The CDR3 runs to 15 residues. The CDR3 region has the DNA TGTGCCAGCAGCCAGGCTAGCGGGGGGTACAATGAGCAGTTCTTC. As protein: CASSQASGGYNEQFF. Combining the CDR3 with reference TRBV14 and TRBJ2-1 gives the whole variable domain EAGVTQFPSHSVIEKGQTVTLRCDPISGHDNLYWYRRVMGKEIKFLLHFVKESKQDESGMPNNRFLAERTGGTYSTLKVQPAELEDSGVYFCASSQASGGYNEQFFGPGTRLTVL.

This chain connects TRBV20-1 to TRBJ2-1, with D uncertain. The CDR3 length is 15 residues. Trimming removed 4 bases at V and 0 bases at J, with 13 bases between. Germline assignment: CDR1 DFQATT and CDR2 SNEGSKA (reference sequence). The CDR3 DNA reads as TGCAGTGCTAACATCCTCGGTTTCTCCTACAATGAGCAGTTCTTC. Residues: CSANILGFSYNEQFF.

J is TRBJ2-3 and V is TRBV12-3 or TRBV12-4; possibly TRBD2 for D (6 bases). Trimming removed 2 bases at V and 10 bases at J, with 10 bases between. The CDR3 is 12 amino acids. The CDR3 spells CASSLSRGAQYF. The DNA for the CDR3 is TGTGCCAGCAGTTTATCGCGGGGAGCGCAGTATTTT.

This rearrangement joins TRBV7-2 to TRBJ1-2, with D tentatively TRBD1 (5 bases). Trimming shortened V by 4 bases and J by 0 bases, and 9 bases separated the two germline ends. The CDR3 is 14 amino acids. The germline V gene encodes CDR1 SGHTA and CDR2 FQGNSA. The CDR3 region has the DNA TGTGCCAGCAGCTGGGGGGGGACTAACTATGGCTACACCTTC. Translated: CASSWGGTNYGYTF.

In DNA form, the CDR3 reads TGTGCCAGCAATCGGGACAGGGGTGGAGATACGCAGTATTTT. It codes for CASNRDRGGDTQYF. This chain uses TRBV12-3 or TRBV12-4 with TRBJ2-3, with TRBD1 matching over 10 bases. The CDR3 consists of 14 residues. The J segment lost 5 bases and the V segment lost 7 bases, leaving 6 bases of the junction unmatched.

The genes are TRBV20-1 and TRBJ2-1; D possibly corresponds to TRBD1 (7 bases). The CDR3 is made up of 17 amino acids. Per germline, CDR1 DFQATT and CDR2 SNEGSKA (reference sequence). Trimming cost V 0 bases and J 5 bases, with 20 bases left between them. CDR3 bases: TGCAGTGCTAGAGATGGAGGCGGGACAGTAAACGACAATGAGCAGTTCTTC. Translating it yields CSARDGGGTVNDNEQFF.

The chain uses TRBV7-9 and TRBJ2-5; possibly TRBD1 or TRBD2 for D (7 bases each). Germline V gene sequence: CDR1 SEHNR, CDR2 FQNEAQ (reference sequence). V was shortened by 4 bases and J by 11 bases, with 17 bases between the two germline ends. The CDR3 is 13 amino acids. The CDR3, as DNA: TGTGCCAGCAGCTATGCAGGGGGAGGGGAGCAGTACTTC. It encodes CASSYAGGGEQYF.

The chain combines TRBV29-1 with TRBJ2-3; TRBD1 matches 11 bases. J gave up 5 bases and V 4 bases, and 11 bases lay outside the gene matches. CDR1 SQVTM and CDR2 ANQGSEA come from the germline V gene. This CDR3 comprises 16 residues. CDR3 nucleotide sequence: TGCAGCGTTGGCCCCAGGAGGACAGGGGGCAAAGATACGCAGTATTTT. Protein: CSVGPRRTGGKDTQYF.

The chain is built from TRBV3-1 and TRBJ2-7, with 9 bases aligning to TRBD1. The CDR3 contains 14 residues. CDR1 is LGHDT and CDR2 is YNNKEL in the germline V gene (reference sequence). V dropped 3 bases and J dropped 0; count of bases not matched to a gene: 0. As DNA, the CDR3 is TGTGCCAGCAGCCAGGGACAGGGCTCCTACGAGCAGTACTTC. This codes for CASSQGQGSYEQYF.

The V call is TRBV25-1, the J call TRBJ2-5; 10 bases agree with TRBD2. Trimming removed 4 bases from V and 1 base from J; junction bases left unmatched: 6. Germline V gives CDR1 MGHDK, CDR2 SYGVNS. The CDR3 extends over 16 amino acids. DNA of the CDR3: TGTGCCAGCAGTGTGGGACTAGCGTTGGGCCAAGAGACCCAGTACTTC. This gives the protein CASSVGLALGQETQYF. Full variable domain (remainder filled in from reference TRBV25-1 and TRBJ2-5): EADIYQTPRYLVIGTGKKITLECSQTMGHDKMYWYQQDPGMELHLIHYSYGVNSTEKGDLSSESTVSRIRTEHFPLTLESARPSHTSQYLCASSVGLALGQETQYFGPGTRLLVL.

This clonotype turned up a few times. The CDR3 loop reads CSVARTDSTDTQYF. The CDR3 DNA follows: TGCAGCGTTGCCAGGACGGATAGCACAGATACGCAGTATTTT. The gene calls are TRBV29-1 and TRBJ2-3; D gene uncertain. In germline, CDR1 is SQVTM, CDR2 ANQGSEA. The CDR3 spans 14 residues. Between the trimmed V and J ends, which lost 4 bases and 0 bases, there was a span of 11 bases.

This clonotype was observed a handful of times. J is TRBJ2-4 and V is TRBV29-1; no definite D call. The DNA end favors TRBJ2-5, so the J call may be wrong. CDR1 and CDR2 (germline): SQVTM, ANQGSEA. The CDR3 is 13 residues long. The CDR3 sequence is CSVDLYPGGTQYF. CDR3 sequence (DNA): TGCAGCGTTGACCTATACCCGGGCGGGACCCAGTACTTC.

The CDR3, as DNA: TGCGCCAGCAGCTTGTCCGGGGGGTACAATGAGCAGTACTTC. Translation: CASSLSGGYNEQYF. The chain combines TRBV5-1 with TRBJ2-5; TRBD2 matches 7 bases. The V segment lost 1 base and the J segment 11 bases; nucleotides outside the gene matches: 11. The CDR3 spans 14 residues. The germline V gene has CDR1 SGHRS and CDR2 YFSETQ.

This clonotype appeared a few times. V is TRBV18 and J is TRBJ1-2, with D maybe TRBD1 (5 bases). The V gene's germline CDR1 is KGHSH and CDR2 LQKENI. The V and J ends lost 4 bases and 0 bases respectively, with 9 bases between them. The CDR3 totals 14 residues. The CDR3 here is CASSRGGANYGYTF. The CDR3 nucleotides read TGTGCCAGCTCACGAGGAGGGGCTAACTATGGCTACACCTTC.

The V and J genes are TRBV4-2 and TRBJ2-1; D is unresolved. This CDR3 region has 14 residues. Germline loops: CDR1 LGHNA, CDR2 YNFKEQ. The V and J ends lost 1 base and 7 bases respectively, with 11 bases between them. The CDR3: CASSQAGLGNEQFF. The CDR3 DNA is TGTGCCAGCAGCCAAGCGGGCCTCGGGAATGAGCAGTTCTTC.

This chain joins TRBV4-2 and TRBJ2-1, with a possible D match to TRBD1 (6 bases). This CDR3 contains 11 residues. With 4 bases removed from V and 15 bases from J, the gap between germline ends came to 13 bases. The germline V gene has CDR1 LGHNA and CDR2 YNFKEQ. The CDR3 sequence: CASSRNRVPFF. For the CDR3, the DNA is TGTGCCAGCAGCCGAAACAGGGTACCGTTCTTC.

The rearrangement uses TRBV20-1 and TRBJ1-4, with D hard to call. The CDR3 contains 13 residues. Germline V gives CDR1 DFQATT, CDR2 SNEGSKA (reference sequence). The V end lost 4 bases, the J end lost 7 bases, and 13 bases lay between the germline ends. The CDR3 sequence: CSAKNSRSEKLFF. DNA for the CDR3: TGCAGTGCTAAAAACTCACGGAGTGAAAAACTGTTTTTT.

The V and J genes are TRBV12-3 or TRBV12-4 and TRBJ2-3, with 8 bases that match TRBD1. The V segment lost 1 base and the J segment 0 bases; nucleotides outside the gene matches: 9. The CDR3 loop spans 18 amino acids. CDR3 sequence reads: CASSLVRGTGKSTDTQYF. The CDR3 region has the DNA TGTGCCAGCAGTTTAGTTCGGGGGACAGGAAAAAGCACAGATACGCAGTATTTT.

The V call is TRBV29-1, the J call TRBJ2-5; D unclear. The CDR3 has 14 amino acids. Trimming shortened V by 7 bases and J by 5 bases, and 20 bases separated the two germline ends. The germline V gene encodes CDR1 SQVTM and CDR2 ANQGSEA. CDR3 in amino acids: CSALKTLMGETQYF. The CDR3 DNA sequence: TGCAGCGCCCTCAAGACCCTGATGGGGGAGACCCAGTACTTC.

The V and J genes are TRBV27 and TRBJ1-5; TRBD1 aligns across 7 bases. This CDR3 is built from 14 residues. Looked up from germline, CDR1 is MNHEY and CDR2 is SMNVEV (reference sequence). The V and J ends lost 4 bases and 4 bases, in that order; junction bases with no gene match: 4. CDR3 DNA: TGTGCCAGCAGTTCTGGGACAGCAAATCAGCCCCAGCATTTT. It codes for CASSSGTANQPQHF.

The chain couples TRBV5-5 to TRBJ2-5; D is possibly TRBD2 (6 bases). Per germline, CDR1 SGHKS and CDR2 YYEKEE (reference sequence). The CDR3 covers 14 residues. V was shortened by 4 bases and J by 4 bases, with 14 bases between the two germline ends. The CDR3 here is CASSGTGLLETQYF. The DNA of the CDR3 is TGTGCCAGCAGCGGGACGGGACTTTTAGAGACCCAGTACTTC. Looking up the rest from reference TRBV5-5 and TRBJ2-5 gives the full variable domain: DAGVTQSPTHLIKTRGQQVTLRCSPISGHKSVSWYQQVLGQGPQFIFQYYEKEERGRGNFPDRFSARQFPNYSSELNVNALLLGDSALYLCASSGTGLLETQYFGPGTRLLVL.